This TCR beta chain was obtained from a study of blood T cells in healthy people across ages. Next came a second PCR, run for about 6 to 11 cycles, which used a sample-barcoded 5' primer along with a J-beta primer mix. One entry per CDR3 protein results from TCRdb running MiXCR on the 5' RACE reads. The sample carries about 1.5 million distinct CDR3 sequences, 35% to 45% recorded once. CDR1 DFQATT and CDR2 SNEGSKA come from the germline V gene (reference sequence). V gave up 2 bases and J gave up 4 bases; unmatched junction bases: 2. This CDR3 contains 14 residues. This receptor was taken from a woman aged 18-29 years in good health. Sequencing was performed on blood. This chain connects TRBV20-1 to TRBJ2-2, with 9 bases lining up with TRBD1. CDR3 coding DNA: TGCAGTGCTAGAAGGACAGGGGCCACCGGGGAGCTGTTTTTT. This encodes CSARRTGATGELFF.